A single sample is the source of the 23 T cell receptor beta chains below, sequenced in a study of blood T cell repertoires in COVID-19. The table came from immunoSEQ multiplex PCR; TCRdb's copy has only in-frame clones and leaves some out. In the table there are approximately 180,000 clones, about 83% of which are singletons. Sequences were obtained from peripheral blood. Every receptor here comes from a person in their 70s with COVID-19, enrolled during active disease.

This clone was counted a single time. The rearrangement uses TRBV3-1 (or the pseudogene TRBV3-2) and TRBJ1-3; no definite D call. Looked up from germline, CDR1 is LGHDT and CDR2 is YNNKEL (reference sequence). This CDR3 contains 15 residues. The V and J ends lost 1 base and 0 bases respectively, with 7 bases between them. This CDR3 reads CASSQGRGSGNTIYF. The CDR3, as DNA: TGTGCCAGCAGCCAAGGGAGAGGCTCTGGAAACACCATATATTTT.

The chain joins TRBV4-3 to TRBJ1-4, with 7 bases aligning to TRBD1. Germline CDR1 is LGHNA and CDR2 is YSLEER. This CDR3 region has 17 residues. The V gene end was trimmed by 0 bases and the J gene end by 7 bases; junction bases not matched to a gene: 11. This chain's CDR3 is CASSQDRAQGWGEKLFF. The CDR3 nucleotides read TGCGCCAGCAGCCAAGATAGGGCACAGGGGTGGGGTGAAAAACTGTTTTTT.

The chain combines TRBV7-2 with TRBJ1-2; D is uncertain. This CDR3 has 13 residues. Looked up from germline, CDR1 is SGHTA and CDR2 is FQGNSA. V shed 4 bases and J shed 8 bases, with 14 bases lying between them. CDR3 sequence (DNA): TGTGCCAGCAGCTCACCGGGAAGACTCGGCTACACCTTC. Protein product: CASSSPGRLGYTF.

This chain joins TRBV5-1 and TRBJ1-4, with 8 bases identical to TRBD1. With 3 bases clipped from V and 3 bases from J, the junction kept 7 bases outside the gene matches. Per the germline V gene, CDR1 is SGHRS and CDR2 is YFSETQ. This CDR3 spans 16 amino acids. The CDR3 coding sequence is TGCGCCAGCAGCTCGCCCGGACAGGGAGCTAATGAAAAACTGTTTTTT. This sequence encodes CASSSPGQGANEKLFF.

The chain recombines TRBV3-1 (or the pseudogene TRBV3-2) with TRBJ1-1, with 7 bases aligning to TRBD1. The CDR3 length is 13 residues. The V and J ends lost 4 bases and 3 bases, in that order; junction bases with no gene match: 2. Germline-derived CDR1 and CDR2 are LGHDT and YNNKEL (reference sequence). The CDR3 is CASSLGQDTEAFF. The DNA for the CDR3 is TGTGCCAGCAGCCTCGGACAGGACACTGAAGCTTTCTTT.

This chain connects TRBV3-1 (or the pseudogene TRBV3-2) to TRBJ2-7, with 7 bases aligning to TRBD2. Germline V lookup: CDR1 LGHDT, CDR2 YNNKEL (reference sequence). Losses at the gene ends were 4 bases for V and 3 bases for J; bases not matched to a gene: 9. This CDR3 spans 15 amino acids. The CDR3 is CASSLGGSTLYEQYF. CDR3 nucleotide sequence: TGTGCCAGCAGCCTTGGCGGGAGTACCCTCTACGAGCAGTACTTC.

The CDR3 DNA reads TGTGCCAGCAGCTTATTTTCAGGGGGGATCTATGGCTACACCTTC. It is translated as CASSLFSGGIYGYTF. The V and J genes are TRBV7-9 and TRBJ1-2, with TRBD1 matching over 7 bases. Germline lookup yields CDR1 SEHNR and CDR2 FQNEAQ (reference sequence). The CDR3 has 15 amino acids. The trim removed 2 bases at V and 4 bases at J, leaving 7 bases unmatched.

In the case of this clone: This sample also contains other DNA sequences that code for the same CDR3. The CDR3 nucleotides are TGTGCCAGTAGTACAACGGGGAACACTGAAGCTTTCTTT. Translated: CASSTTGNTEAFF. The chain couples TRBV19 to TRBJ1-1; D gene ambiguous. V lost 4 bases to trimming and J lost 1 base, with 7 bases between them. This CDR3 has 13 amino acids. Germline V gene sequence: CDR1 LNHDA, CDR2 SQIVND (reference sequence).

In its sample, this clone was seen once. The chain recombines TRBV28 with TRBJ1-2, with 8 bases identical to TRBD1. CDR1 is MDHEN and CDR2 is SYDVKM in the germline V gene. CDR3 length equals 16 residues. Trimming cost V 11 bases and J 4 bases; bases outside gene matches: 18. CDR3 amino acids: CACMGAGGHGGYGYTF. The DNA for the CDR3 is TGTGCCTGCATGGGGGCAGGGGGCCATGGAGGCTATGGCTACACCTTC.

DNA of the CDR3: TGCGCCAGCAGCCAAGATACAGGCAGGCAGTCTTTTGGCTACACCTTC. This translates into CASSQDTGRQSFGYTF. This sequence joins TRBV4-3 and TRBJ1-2; possibly TRBD1 for D (5 bases). CDR3 size: 16 residues. Per germline, CDR1 LGHNA and CDR2 YSLEER. Trimming left V 0 bases short and J 7 bases short, with 18 bases between.

The chain links TRBV9 to TRBJ2-1, with a possible D match to TRBD2 (6 bases). The germline CDR1 and CDR2 sequences are SGDLS and YYNGEE. The CDR3 spans 15 residues. V lost 0 bases to trimming and J lost 8 bases, with 15 bases between them. The CDR3 coding sequence is TGTGCCAGCAGCGTAGTGACGGGAGTGGTTGATGAGCAGTTCTTC. It encodes CASSVVTGVVDEQFF.

The V gene is TRBV19, the J gene TRBJ1-1, with 12 bases identical to TRBD1. CDR1 is LNHDA and CDR2 is SQIVND in the germline V gene (reference sequence). The CDR3 is made up of 13 amino acids. With 9 bases clipped from V and 8 bases from J, the junction kept 7 bases outside the gene matches. The CDR3 DNA is TGTGCCAGCAGGGGACAGGGGGCTTCAGAAGCTTTCTTT. Translated, it gives CASRGQGASEAFF.

The chain links TRBV7-2 to TRBJ2-7; D possibly corresponds to TRBD1 (6 bases). This CDR3 is built from 14 residues. V was shortened by 1 base and J by 6 bases, with 13 bases between the two germline ends. The germline V gene has CDR1 SGHTA and CDR2 FQGNSA. The DNA for the CDR3 is TGTGCCAGCAGCTTAGGGACAGTCCCTTCCGAGCAGTACTTC. It specifies CASSLGTVPSEQYF.

The chain uses TRBV9 and TRBJ2-2; D is undetermined. The length of the CDR3 is 13 residues. From germline, CDR1 is SGDLS and CDR2 YYNGEE. Trimming pared 8 bases from V and 3 bases from J, leaving 11 bases between. The CDR3 sequence: CASRMADTGELFF. CDR3 coding DNA: TGTGCCAGTCGCATGGCGGACACCGGGGAGCTGTTTTTT. The full variable domain, with the rest looked up from reference TRBV9 and TRBJ2-2, is DSGVTQTPKHLITATGQRVTLRCSPRSGDLSVYWYQQSLDQGLQFLIQYYNGEERAKGNILERFSAQQFPDLHSELNLSSLELGDSALYFCASRMADTGELFFGEGSRLTVL.

V is TRBV7-6 and J is TRBJ2-3, with D possibly TRBD1 on 7 matching bases. CDR1 and CDR2 (germline): SGHVS, FNYEAQ. The CDR3 runs to 13 residues. Trimming pared 4 bases from V and 8 bases from J, leaving 13 bases between. The CDR3 nucleotides are TGTGCCAGCAGCTCCTCGCAGGGGGGTACGCAGTATTTT. Amino acid sequence: CASSSSQGGTQYF.

The rearrangement uses TRBV5-6 and TRBJ1-4; D is unresolved. Germline CDR1 SGHDT, CDR2 YYEEEE. The V end was cut by 5 bases, the J end by 6 bases, with 14 bases between. The CDR3 runs to 14 residues. The CDR3 spells CASRSGPGYEKLFF. The CDR3, as DNA: TGTGCCAGCAGGTCAGGTCCCGGTTATGAAAAACTGTTTTTT.

This clone was picked up a small number of times. J is TRBJ2-7 and V is TRBV11-2; the D is unclear. Germline V CDR1 and CDR2: SGHAT, FQNNGV. The CDR3 spans 13 residues. The V gene lost 8 bases and the J gene lost 0 bases, with 11 bases spanning the gap. The CDR3 sequence: CASETESSYEQYF. CDR3 bases: TGTGCCAGCGAAACCGAGAGCTCCTACGAGCAGTACTTC. The variable domain in full, with the rest retrieved from reference TRBV11-2 and TRBJ2-7, is EAGVAQSPRYKIIEKRQSVAFWCNPISGHATLYWYQQILGQGPKLLIQFQNNGVVDDSQLPKDRFSAERLKGVDSTLKIQPAKLEDSAVYLCASETESSYEQYFGPGTRLTVT.

The chain recombines TRBV5-1 with TRBJ2-3, with 7 nucleotides matching TRBD1. This CDR3 is built from 16 residues. Trimming at V came to 0 bases and at J to 0 bases, leaving 4 bases not matched to a gene. Germline V gene data show CDR1 as SGHRS and CDR2 as YFSETQ. The CDR3 DNA sequence: TGCGCCAGCAGCTTGGAGGGGGCACCTAGCACAGATACGCAGTATTTT. It yields the protein CASSLEGAPSTDTQYF. Complete variable domain (other parts from reference TRBV5-1 and TRBJ2-3): KAGVTQTPRYLIKTRGQQVTLSCSPISGHRSVSWYQQTPGQGLQFLFEYFSETQRNKGNFPGRFSGRQFSNSRSEMNVSTLELGDSALYLCASSLEGAPSTDTQYFGPGTRLTVL.

V and J are TRBV10-3 and TRBJ2-7; a weak D match, TRBD2 (10 bases). Germline CDR1 is ENHRY and CDR2 is SYGVKD. V was cut by 6 bases and J by 4 bases, with 28 bases left in between. The CDR3 is 18 residues long. CDR3 in DNA: TGTGCCATCAGATCCGGGACAGGGTTAAGCGGGAGGGTTTACGAGCAGTACTTC. The encoded protein is CAIRSGTGLSGRVYEQYF.

The chain employs TRBV28 and TRBJ2-7, with 12 bases lining up with TRBD2. In germline, CDR1 is MDHEN, CDR2 SYDVKM. This CDR3 has 15 residues. V trimming: 6 bases; J trimming: 7 bases; junction bases outside the gene matches: 10. The chain's CDR3 is CASSQLAGGPREQYF. The CDR3 nucleotides read TGTGCCAGCAGCCAGCTAGCGGGAGGGCCGAGGGAGCAGTACTTC.

The chain couples TRBV6-6 to TRBJ1-1; perhaps TRBD1 as D (6 bases). CDR3 length: 14 amino acids. Trimming removed 7 bases at V and 0 bases at J, with 12 bases between. Germline CDR1 MNHNY, CDR2 SVGAGI (reference sequence). The CDR3, as DNA: TGTGCCAGCAAGGCCACAGGGATGAACACTGAAGCTTTCTTT. Translation gives CASKATGMNTEAFF.

The J gene is TRBJ1-2, the V gene TRBV6-5; possible D gene TRBD1, 6 bases. The CDR3 loop spans 12 amino acids. The V end lost 7 bases, the J end lost 8 bases, and 14 bases lay between the germline ends. CDR1 and CDR2 from the germline V gene are MNHEY and SVGAGI. The CDR3 DNA reads as TGTGCCAGCAAAAAAGCAGGGGCCGGCTACACCTTC. Protein sequence: CASKKAGAGYTF.

This clone was observed at least ten times. This rearrangement joins TRBV7-9 to TRBJ2-3; TRBD2 matches 10 bases. CDR1 is SEHNR and CDR2 is FQNEAQ in the germline V gene (reference sequence). The CDR3 extends over 17 amino acids. Trimming cost V 1 base and J 0 bases; bases outside gene matches: 4. The CDR3 loop is CASSLGALAGSTDTQYF. The CDR3 DNA reads as TGTGCCAGCAGCTTAGGAGCACTAGCGGGGAGCACAGATACGCAGTATTTT.